The rows below give T cell receptor beta chains drawn from one sample of a study of cytomegalovirus exposure and HLA in healthy donors. Sequencing was performed with immunoSEQ multiplex PCR; in TCRdb, only in-frame clones are kept and a portion is missing. The data contain hundreds of thousands of clones, about 74% of them singletons. The sequenced sample consisted of PBMCs. The receptors here all came from a woman in her twenties or thirties in good health and CMV-seronegative. CDR3s include the opening cysteine and the closing phenylalanine or tryptophan. A D gene is named only where the DNA matches it firmly. A clone size is listed for some rows: how often the clone was seen (once, few, many), or a class if it is expanded.

cdr3_nt,cdr3_aa,cdr3_length,v_call,clone_size,j_call,d_call
TGTGCCAGTAGTAAACAGGGGGACTCCTACGAGCAGTACTTC,CASSKQGDSYEQYF,14,TRBV19,NA,TRBJ2-7,TRBD1
TGTGCTAGTGGTTTGGATACAGAGCTAGCCAAAAACATTCAGTACTTC,CASGLDTELAKNIQYF,16,TRBV12-5,NA,TRBJ2-4,NA
TGTGCCAGCAGCGCGGGGGGGGACCGCCGAATATATGGCTACACCTTC,CASSAGGDRRIYGYTF,16,TRBV5-5,NA,TRBJ1-2,NA
TGTGCCAGCAGCAGAGGGCTTCATGGCTACACCTTC,CASSRGLHGYTF,12,TRBV6-1,NA,TRBJ1-2,NA
TGTGCCAGCAGCACCAGTGTAACAACTGAAGCTTTCTTT,CASSTSVTTEAFF,13,TRBV7-3,NA,TRBJ1-1,NA
TGTGCCTGGAGTTCTGGGTCGTTCGGGTCTATGCGTTACACCTTC,CAWSSGSFGSMRYTF,15,TRBV30,NA,TRBJ1-2,NA
TGTGCCAGCAGCCCAATTGAGGGGACAGCTGTTCCAAACATTCAGTACTTC,CASSPIEGTAVPNIQYF,17,TRBV27,NA,TRBJ2-4,TRBD1
TGCGCCAGCAGCCCGCAAGCGGGAGTCGGGTACAATGAGCAGTTCTTC,CASSPQAGVGYNEQFF,16,TRBV5-1,NA,TRBJ2-1,TRBD2
TGTGCCAGCCGTCCCCAACTTTACAATGAGCAGTTCTTC,CASRPQLYNEQFF,13,TRBV5-6,NA,TRBJ2-1,NA
TGTGCCAGCAGCGTACGGACAGGGGGCACTGGAAACACCATATATTTT,CASSVRTGGTGNTIYF,16,TRBV9,NA,TRBJ1-3,TRBD1
TGTGCCAGCAGTACTAGGTCCTCTGGGGCCAACGTCCTGACTTTC,CASSTRSSGANVLTF,15,TRBV6-1,NA,TRBJ2-6,NA
TGTGCCTGGAGTGTACTCGGGGGTGGTAGAGACAGGGCAAACACTGAAGCTTTCTTT,CAWSVLGGGRDRANTEAFF,19,TRBV30,NA,TRBJ1-1,TRBD1
TGTGCCAGCAAGGGACTAGCGGTTTACAATGAGCAGTTCTTC,CASKGLAVYNEQFF,14,TRBV7-9,NA,TRBJ2-1,TRBD2
TGTGCCAGTAGTTCAAGGACAGGGGGTTTGAATGGCTACACCTTC,CASSSRTGGLNGYTF,15,TRBV19,once,TRBJ1-2,TRBD1
TGTGCCAGCAGGCCAGCGGGACCGCGGGGGGGCGCATCCTTAAATGAGCAGTTCTTC,CASRPAGPRGGASLNEQFF,19,TRBV11-1,NA,TRBJ2-1,TRBD2
TGTGCCAGCTCACCATTCAGGGGGTTTAACTATGGCTACACCTTC,CASSPFRGFNYGYTF,15,TRBV18,few,TRBJ1-2,TRBD1
TGTGCCAGCAGCCAGACAGGGAAAGATACGCAGTATTTT,CASSQTGKDTQYF,13,TRBV9,few,TRBJ2-3,TRBD1
TGTGCCAGCAGCCAAGAGATGAGGTCTGAGCAGTTCTTC,CASSQEMRSEQFF,13,TRBV14,few,TRBJ2-1,NA
TGTGCCAGCAGCTCTAGTGGGGGGAATAATTCACCCCTCCACTTT,CASSSSGGNNSPLHF,15,TRBV7-9,NA,TRBJ1-6,NA
TGTGCCAGCACAATAGCGGGAAGTTATAATGAGCAGTTCTTC,CASTIAGSYNEQFF,14,TRBV7-3,NA,TRBJ2-1,TRBD2
TGTGCCTGGGGTGTCGCGGAGCGTTCCTACGAGCAGTACTTC,CAWGVAERSYEQYF,14,TRBV30,NA,TRBJ2-7,NA
TGTGCCAGCAGTTTATACAGGGGGCCTAATCAGCCCCAGCATTTT,CASSLYRGPNQPQHF,15,TRBV27,NA,TRBJ1-5,TRBD1
TGTGCCAGCAGCCCCGGAGAAAGGAATGAGCAGTTCTTC,CASSPGERNEQFF,13,TRBV6-1,NA,TRBJ2-1,NA
TGTGCCAGCAGGAGCCCGGGACTAGCGGGAGAAGAGACCCAGTACTTC,CASRSPGLAGEETQYF,16,TRBV2,NA,TRBJ2-5,TRBD2
TGTGCCAGCAGTGGATCCAGGGCCGACTCCTACAATGAGCAGTTCTTC,CASSGSRADSYNEQFF,16,TRBV27,NA,TRBJ2-1,NA
TGTGCCAGCATTCAGGGCTATGGCTACACCTTC,CASIQGYGYTF,11,TRBV25-1,NA,TRBJ1-2,NA